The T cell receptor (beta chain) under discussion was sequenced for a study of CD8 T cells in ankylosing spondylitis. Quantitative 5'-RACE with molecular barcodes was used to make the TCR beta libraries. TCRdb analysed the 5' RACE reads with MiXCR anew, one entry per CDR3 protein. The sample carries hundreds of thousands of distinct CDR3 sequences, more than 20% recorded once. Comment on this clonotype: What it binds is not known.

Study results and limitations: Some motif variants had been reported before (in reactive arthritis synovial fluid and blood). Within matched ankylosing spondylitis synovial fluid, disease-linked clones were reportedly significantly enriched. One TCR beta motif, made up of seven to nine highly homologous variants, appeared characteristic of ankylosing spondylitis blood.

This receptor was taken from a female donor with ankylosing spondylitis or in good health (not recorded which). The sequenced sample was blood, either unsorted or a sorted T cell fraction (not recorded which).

The CDR3 loop is CASSLTSGRAGDTQYF. The CDR3 bases are TGTGCCAGCAGCTTGACTAGCGGGAGGGCGGGAGATACGCAGTATTTT. The chain combines TRBV6-5 with TRBJ2-3; TRBD2 matches at 14 bases. This CDR3 comprises 16 residues. Looked up from germline, CDR1 is MNHEY and CDR2 is SVGAGI. With V trimmed by 6 bases and J by 5 bases, 7 bases remained unmatched.